This T cell receptor (beta chain) appears in the sequencing data of a study of chemoradiotherapy in HPV16-positive cancers. The study, taken as a whole, reports: HPV-responsive T-cell expansion during chemoradiotherapy was linked to improved recurrence-free survival in HPV16-positive patients.

Comment on this clone: Its antigen is still unknown.

The data were produced by immunoSEQ multiplex PCR, yet TCRdb's version contains in-frame clones alone and is incomplete. Of roughly 15,000 clones listed, about four fifths are singletons. The CDR3 has 14 amino acids. CDR1 is SGHRS and CDR2 is YFSETQ in the germline V gene. Trimming stripped 0 bases from V and 8 bases from J, with 15 bases between. This receptor was identified in a human donor with HPV-associated anogenital cancer. This specimen was taken from a patient who underwent chemoradiotherapy. The J gene is TRBJ2-7, the V gene TRBV5-1; no firm D call. The CDR3 DNA is TGCGCCAGCAGCTTGGAAACCTTGCCTACGCAGCAGTACTTC. Protein: CASSLETLPTQQYF.